This T cell receptor (beta chain) was captured by sequencing in a study of T cells in Graves' hyperthyroidism and ophthalmopathy. The overall study: The blood sample was taken at first diagnosis, before treatment began.

Lactation, pregnancy, other autoimmune disease or uncontrolled infection excluded patients. Progressors' blood was drawn at hyperthyroidism diagnosis, before ophthalmopathy symptoms. CDR3 length equals 15 residues. The germline gives CDR1 MDHEN, CDR2 SYDVKM. V was trimmed by 6 bases and J by 8 bases, leaving 20 bases between them. RNA transcripts yielded amplified TCR beta CDR3 regions. An initial round of RT-PCR targeting the TCR CDR3 relied on the HTBI primer set. TCRdb analysed the multiplex PCR reads with MiXCR anew, one entry per CDR3 protein. This table holds nearly 600,000 distinct CDR3 sequences, approximately 15% found once. In its sample, this clonotype was seen many times.

This chain joins TRBV28 and TRBJ2-1, with D maybe TRBD2 (6 bases). This clonotype originated in a woman under 40 with Graves' hyperthyroidism that later progressed to Graves' ophthalmopathy. Sequencing was done on a sample of blood. The CDR3 reads CASSLRASALHEQFF. In DNA form, the CDR3 reads TGTGCCAGCAGCCTCCGGGCTAGCGCTCTCCATGAGCAGTTCTTC.